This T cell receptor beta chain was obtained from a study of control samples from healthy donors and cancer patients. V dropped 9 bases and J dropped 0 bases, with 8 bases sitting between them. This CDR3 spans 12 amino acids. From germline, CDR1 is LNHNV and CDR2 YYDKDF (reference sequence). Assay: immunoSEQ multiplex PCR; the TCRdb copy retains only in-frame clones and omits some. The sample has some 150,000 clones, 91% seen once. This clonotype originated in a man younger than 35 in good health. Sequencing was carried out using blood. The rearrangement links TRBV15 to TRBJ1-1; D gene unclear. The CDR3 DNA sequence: TGTGCCACGGGGAAGGTGAACACTGAAGCTTTCTTT. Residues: CATGKVNTEAFF.